Listed here is a single TCR beta chain. Its target is unknown. A far larger clone lies a single base away; this is likely a read error. Sequencing used immunoSEQ multiplex PCR; TCRdb keeps in-frame clones, though not all of them. The sample lists about 52,000 clones, 70% to 90% seen once, with around 17% in the top ten. The data originate from a study of T cells in localized non-small cell lung cancer. Study conclusions and caveats: Uninvolved adjacent lung showed the highest T cell clonality, exceeding tumor. Appearance in adjacent lung was seen for a median around 58 of the top 100 tumor clones.

In germline, CDR1 is SGHKS, CDR2 YYEKEE (reference sequence). Trimming removed 1 base at V and 0 bases at J, with 2 bases between. CDR3 length equals 13 residues. The starting material was PBMCs, obtained before any cancer treatment. This chain uses TRBV5-5 with TRBJ1-5; no clear D gene. The source of this sequence is a female donor with stage II lung adenocarcinoma. Here the CDR3 reads CASSLYSNQPQHF. The CDR3 DNA sequence: TGTGCCAGCAGCTTGTATAGCAATCAGCCCCAGCATTTT.